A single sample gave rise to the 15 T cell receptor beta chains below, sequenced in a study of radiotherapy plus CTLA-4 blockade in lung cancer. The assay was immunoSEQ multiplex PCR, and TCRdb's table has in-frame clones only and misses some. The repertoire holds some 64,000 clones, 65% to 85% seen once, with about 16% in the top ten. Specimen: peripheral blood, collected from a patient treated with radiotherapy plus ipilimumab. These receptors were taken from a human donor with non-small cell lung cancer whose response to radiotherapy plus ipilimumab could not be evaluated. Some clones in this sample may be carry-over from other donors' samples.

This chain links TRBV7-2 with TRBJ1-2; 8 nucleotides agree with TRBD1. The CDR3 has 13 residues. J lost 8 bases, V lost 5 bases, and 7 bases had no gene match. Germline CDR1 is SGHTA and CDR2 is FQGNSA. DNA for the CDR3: TGTGCCAGCAGCCCGGACAGGGTTGCGGGCTACACCTTC. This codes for CASSPDRVAGYTF.

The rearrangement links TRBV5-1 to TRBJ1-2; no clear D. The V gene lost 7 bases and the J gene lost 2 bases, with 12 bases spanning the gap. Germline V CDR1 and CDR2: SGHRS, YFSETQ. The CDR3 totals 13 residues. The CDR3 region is CASPLEENYGYTF. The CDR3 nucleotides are TGCGCCAGCCCCTTGGAAGAGAACTATGGCTACACCTTC.

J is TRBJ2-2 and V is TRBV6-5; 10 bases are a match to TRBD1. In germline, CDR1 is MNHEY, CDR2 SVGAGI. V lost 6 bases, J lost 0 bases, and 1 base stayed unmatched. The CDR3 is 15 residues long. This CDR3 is CASRTGGANTGELFF. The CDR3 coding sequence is TGTGCCAGCAGGACAGGGGGCGCGAACACCGGGGAGCTGTTTTTT.

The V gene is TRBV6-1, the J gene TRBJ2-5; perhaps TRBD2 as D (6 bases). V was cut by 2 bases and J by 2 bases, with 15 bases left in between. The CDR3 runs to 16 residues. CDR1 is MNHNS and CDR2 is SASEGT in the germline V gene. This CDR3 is CASSERIGRGQETQYF. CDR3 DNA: TGTGCCAGCAGTGAAAGAATAGGGCGGGGACAAGAGACCCAGTACTTC.

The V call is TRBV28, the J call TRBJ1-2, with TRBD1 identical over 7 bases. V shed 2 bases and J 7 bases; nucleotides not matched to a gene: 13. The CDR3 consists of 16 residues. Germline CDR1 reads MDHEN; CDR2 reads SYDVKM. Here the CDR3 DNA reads TGTGCCAGCAGTTTACCAGACAGGGCGTCTTTGGTTGGCTACACCTTC. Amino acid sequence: CASSLPDRASLVGYTF.

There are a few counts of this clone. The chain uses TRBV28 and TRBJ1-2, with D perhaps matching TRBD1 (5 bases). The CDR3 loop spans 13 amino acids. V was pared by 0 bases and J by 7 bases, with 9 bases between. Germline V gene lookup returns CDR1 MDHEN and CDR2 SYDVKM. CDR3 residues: CASSLWTDVGYTF. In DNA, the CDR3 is TGTGCCAGCAGTTTATGGACAGACGTTGGCTACACCTTC.

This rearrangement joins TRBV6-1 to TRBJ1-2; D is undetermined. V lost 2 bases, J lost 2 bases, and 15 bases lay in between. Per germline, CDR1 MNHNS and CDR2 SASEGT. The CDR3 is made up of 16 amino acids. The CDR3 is CASSELFGTQNYGYTF. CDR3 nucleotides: TGTGCCAGCAGTGAATTGTTTGGCACACAAAACTATGGCTACACCTTC.

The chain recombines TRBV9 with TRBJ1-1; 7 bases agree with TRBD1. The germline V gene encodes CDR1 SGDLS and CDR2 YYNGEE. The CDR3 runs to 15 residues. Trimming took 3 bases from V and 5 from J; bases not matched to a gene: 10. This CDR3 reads CASSGMTGIGTEAFF. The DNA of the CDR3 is TGTGCCAGCAGCGGTATGACAGGGATTGGAACTGAAGCTTTCTTT.

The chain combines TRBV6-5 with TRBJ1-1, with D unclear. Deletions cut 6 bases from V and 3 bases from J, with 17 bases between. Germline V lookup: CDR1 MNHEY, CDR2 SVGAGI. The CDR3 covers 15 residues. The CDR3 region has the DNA TGTGCCAGCAGCCTCGATGAGGAGGAGTACACTGAAGCTTTCTTT. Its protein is CASSLDEEEYTEAFF.

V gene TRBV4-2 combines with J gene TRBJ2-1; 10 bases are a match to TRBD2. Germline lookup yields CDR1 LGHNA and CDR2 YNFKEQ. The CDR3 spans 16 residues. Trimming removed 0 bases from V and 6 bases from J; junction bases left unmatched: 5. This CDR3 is CASSQDRERGGNEQFF. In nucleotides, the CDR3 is TGTGCCAGCAGCCAAGATCGGGAGCGGGGGGGCAATGAGCAGTTCTTC.

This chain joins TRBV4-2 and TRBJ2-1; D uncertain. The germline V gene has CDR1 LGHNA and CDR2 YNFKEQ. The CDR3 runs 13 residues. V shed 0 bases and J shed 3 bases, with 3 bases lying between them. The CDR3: CASSQDLYNEQFF. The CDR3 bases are TGTGCCAGCAGCCAAGATCTCTACAATGAGCAGTTCTTC.

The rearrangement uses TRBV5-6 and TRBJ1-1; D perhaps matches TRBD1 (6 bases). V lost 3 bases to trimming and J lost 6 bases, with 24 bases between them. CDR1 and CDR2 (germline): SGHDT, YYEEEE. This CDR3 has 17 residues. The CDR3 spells CASSWGGTRGMRAEAFF. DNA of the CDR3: TGTGCCAGCAGCTGGGGCGGTACGAGGGGGATGAGAGCTGAAGCTTTCTTT.

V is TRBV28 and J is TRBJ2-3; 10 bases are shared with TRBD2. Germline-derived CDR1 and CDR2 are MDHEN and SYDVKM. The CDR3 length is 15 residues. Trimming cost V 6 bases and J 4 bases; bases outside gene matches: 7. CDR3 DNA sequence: TGTGCCAGCAGCGTCCTAGCGGGGGCTCCAGATACGCAGTATTTT. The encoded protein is CASSVLAGAPDTQYF.

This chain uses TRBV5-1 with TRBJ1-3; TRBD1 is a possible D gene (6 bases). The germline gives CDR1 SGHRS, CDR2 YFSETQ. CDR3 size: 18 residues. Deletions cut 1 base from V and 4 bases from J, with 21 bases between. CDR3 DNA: TGCGCCAGCAGCTTGAAGGGGGTTAACTACCATCTGGGAAACACCATATATTTT. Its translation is CASSLKGVNYHLGNTIYF. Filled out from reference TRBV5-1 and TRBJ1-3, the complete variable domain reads KAGVTQTPRYLIKTRGQQVTLSCSPISGHRSVSWYQQTPGQGLQFLFEYFSETQRNKGNFPGRFSGRQFSNSRSEMNVSTLELGDSALYLCASSLKGVNYHLGNTIYFGEGSWLTVV.

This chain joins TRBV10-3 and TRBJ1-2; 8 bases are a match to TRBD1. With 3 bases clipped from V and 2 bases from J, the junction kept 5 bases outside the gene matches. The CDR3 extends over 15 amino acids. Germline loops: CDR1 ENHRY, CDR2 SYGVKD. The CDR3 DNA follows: TGTGCCATCAGTGATTACAGGGGGAGAAACTATGGCTACACCTTC. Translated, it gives CAISDYRGRNYGYTF.